What follows are 11 T cell receptor beta chains derived from one specimen sequenced in a study of PD-1 blockade in mismatch repair-deficient tumors. Only in-frame clones appear in the TCRdb table, and some are missing; sequencing was by immunoSEQ multiplex PCR. The profile shows some 130,000 clones, roughly 86% of them singletons. The sequences come from peripheral blood, collected about 17 months after starting pembrolizumab. The receptors stem from an adult with mismatch repair-deficient cancer.

This sequence joins TRBV6-6 and TRBJ2-7, with 8 bases identical to TRBD2. This CDR3 spans 14 amino acids. The J segment lost 6 bases and the V segment lost 2 bases, leaving 6 bases of the junction unmatched. The germline gives CDR1 MNHNY, CDR2 SVGAGI (reference sequence). CDR3 amino acids: CASSYRAGEPEQYF. The CDR3 nucleotides read TGTGCCAGCAGTTACAGAGCGGGAGAACCCGAGCAGTACTTC.

V and J are TRBV27 and TRBJ1-2; D might be TRBD1 (5 bases). Germline values: CDR1 MNHEY, CDR2 SMNVEV (reference sequence). Trimming took 3 bases from V and 4 from J, leaving 15 bases between them. The CDR3 consists of 15 residues. For the CDR3, the DNA is TGTGCCAGCAGTTTCAGACAAACAGGAGCCTATGGCTACACCTTC. Protein product: CASSFRQTGAYGYTF.

The V gene is TRBV30, the J gene TRBJ1-1; D gene unclear. This CDR3 contains 15 residues. V was pared by 4 bases and J by 0 bases, with 15 bases between. CDR1 is GTSNPN, CDR2 SVGIG, per germline (reference sequence). In DNA, the CDR3 is TGTGCCTGGAATTTCGGACTGATGATGAACACTGAAGCTTTCTTT. Its protein is CAWNFGLMMNTEAFF.

The V call is TRBV11-3, the J call TRBJ2-7, with TRBD2 identical over 7 bases. In germline, CDR1 is SGHNT, CDR2 YENEEA. The CDR3 has 16 residues. J lost 3 bases, V lost 1 base, and 9 bases had no gene match. CDR3 amino acids: CASSLVGSGLGYEQYF. The CDR3 DNA reads TGTGCCAGCAGCTTAGTGGGTAGCGGGCTTGGCTACGAGCAGTACTTC.

The chain couples TRBV21-1 to TRBJ2-2; the table's D call, TRBD1, was not checked against the DNA. TRBV21-1 is designated a pseudogene. This CDR3 contains 14 residues. The DNA of the CDR3 is TGTGCCAGCAGCAAGACAGGGTCGACCGGGGAGCTGTTTTTT. Encoded protein: CASSKTGSTGELFF.

The CDR3: CASSLRRPHTEAFF. CDR3 in DNA: TGTGCCAGTAGTTTACGAAGACCCCACACTGAAGCTTTCTTT. The V and J genes are TRBV19 and TRBJ1-1; D uncertain. The CDR3 contains 14 residues. Trimming removed 5 bases from V and 3 bases from J, with 13 bases in between. The germline CDR1 and CDR2 sequences are LNHDA and SQIVND (reference sequence).

The V gene is TRBV5-4, the J gene TRBJ2-1, with TRBD2 matching 8 bases. After removal of 4 bases from V and 6 bases from J, the junction contained 6 bases not matched to a gene. The CDR3 consists of 14 residues. Looked up from germline, CDR1 is SGHNT and CDR2 is YYREEE (reference sequence). The CDR3 region is CASSPGGESNEQFF. Written as DNA, the CDR3 is TGTGCCAGCAGCCCGGGGGGGGAAAGCAATGAGCAGTTCTTC.

The chain uses TRBV19 and TRBJ1-1, with D hard to call. The CDR3 totals 12 residues. The germline V gene encodes CDR1 LNHDA and CDR2 SQIVND (reference sequence). The V end was cut by 1 base, the J end by 7 bases, with 7 bases between. CDR3 bases: TGTGCCAGTAGTATAGGCGATCTTGAAGCTTTCTTT. Its translation: CASSIGDLEAFF.

About this clone itself: The sample has other DNA sequences that encode this CDR3 too. The J gene is TRBJ1-1, the V gene TRBV27; D unclear. The V end was cut by 2 bases, the J end by 0 bases, with 4 bases between. CDR1 and CDR2 from the germline V gene are MNHEY and SMNVEV (reference sequence). The CDR3 runs 13 residues. CDR3 in amino acids: CASSLGMNTEAFF. Written as DNA, the CDR3 is TGTGCCAGCAGTTTAGGCATGAACACTGAAGCTTTCTTT.

In its sample, this clone was seen once. Germline and junction disagree at one end, which may indicate a read error. The chain uses TRBV6-1 and TRBJ2-7, with 8 bases aligning to TRBD1. Germline V lookup: CDR1 MNHNS, CDR2 SASEGT. The CDR3 runs to 14 residues. CDR3 loop: CASGEWTGKREQYF. The CDR3 DNA reads as TGTGCCAGCGGTGAGTGGACAGGGAAGCGGGAGCAGTACTTC.

Notes on this clone: Other DNA sequences of this sample code for an identical CDR3. The chain uses TRBV9 and TRBJ2-1; 7 positions agree with TRBD2. In germline, CDR1 is SGDLS, CDR2 YYNGEE. With 2 bases clipped from V and 4 bases from J, the junction kept 6 bases outside the gene matches. This CDR3 comprises 15 residues. CDR3: CASSVGGGPYNEQFF. The CDR3, as DNA: TGTGCCAGCAGCGTGGGGGGAGGGCCTTACAATGAGCAGTTCTTC.